The present T cell receptor beta chain was sequenced within a study of T cells in Graves' hyperthyroidism and ophthalmopathy. This clonotype appeared many times. Amplified regions were TCR beta CDR3 sequences from RNA transcripts. Carried out on the TCR CDR3, a first-round RT-PCR used the HTBI primer set. In TCRdb, the multiplex PCR reads were re-called with MiXCR into one record per CDR3 protein. The sample contains about half a million distinct CDR3 sequences, less than 25% of which appear only once. In patients aged 18 to 65, hyperthyroidism was newly diagnosed, with duration under 2 months. V shed 7 bases and J shed 7 bases, with 21 bases lying between them. CDR1 and CDR2 from the germline V gene are SGHTA and FQGNSA. The CDR3 loop spans 15 amino acids.

Sample: blood. This TCR was sampled from a man aged 18 to 29 with Graves' hyperthyroidism. This rearrangement joins TRBV7-2 to TRBJ2-3; weak D call: TRBD2 (6 bases). CDR3 DNA: TGTGCCAGCACGCCGGGACTCCACATCGGAAATACGCAGTATTTT. Protein: CASTPGLHIGNTQYF.